Included here is one T cell receptor (beta chain) sequence, with context. Its target is not known. This entry is derived from a study of identical twins. Study-level results: Models came in too low on out-of-frame TCR alpha sharing in monozygotic twins. Weaker excess twin sharing was observed in beta out-of-frame sequences. While abundant cord blood beta clonotypes carried fewer insertions, memory repertoires showed no such pattern.

Healthy Caucasians provided all donations. The CDR3 contains 13 residues. CDR1 and CDR2 from the germline V gene are MDHEN and SYDVKM. V lost 8 bases, J lost 4 bases, and 13 bases lay in between. TCRdb passed the 5' RACE reads through MiXCR, listing each CDR3 protein once. The sample includes about 1.7 million distinct CDR3 sequences, less than 40% of them seen just once. The sample comprised cord blood. This TCR was sampled from a newborn girl in good health. J is TRBJ2-3 and V is TRBV28; possibly TRBD2 for D (5 bases). The CDR3 region is CASAEGIADTQYF. In nucleotides, the CDR3 is TGTGCCAGCGCCGAGGGAATCGCAGATACGCAGTATTTT.